What follows is one T cell receptor (beta chain) and its context. What it binds is unknown. The sample is drawn from a study of shared clonotypes between healthy human individuals. Overall study context: Each donor contributed plates that comprised three CD4 naive, three CD4 memory, two CD8 naive and one CD8 memory. Whole-study findings and limits: It was the non-shared clonotypes that had lower generation probabilities than clonotypes shared by all four donors.

The repertoire was sequenced with immunoSEQ multiplex PCR; TCRdb's copy has only in-frame clones and lacks some. The sample yields some 2,100,000 clones, approximately 95% seen once. Germline V CDR1 and CDR2: LNHNV, YYDKDF (reference sequence). The CDR3 has 15 amino acids. J gave up 6 bases and V 5 bases, and 10 bases lay outside the gene matches. The rearrangement uses TRBV15 and TRBJ1-2, with 9 bases matching TRBD1. The sequence came from a man aged 18 to 30 in good health. Sequenced input: naive CD4+ T cells sorted from blood. As for subset: CD45RA+ positively selected. This CDR3 reads CATSVQTGTGNGYTF. CDR3 DNA: TGTGCCACCAGCGTCCAGACCGGGACAGGGAATGGCTACACCTTC. The complete variable domain, with remaining parts taken from reference TRBV15 and TRBJ1-2, reads DAMVIQNPRYQVTQFGKPVTLSCSQTLNHNVMYWYQQKSSQAPKLLFHYYDKDFNNEADTPDNFQSRRPNTSFCFLDIRSPGLGDTAMYLCATSVQTGTGNGYTFGSGTRLTVV.